Shown below are 15 T cell receptor beta chains from a single sample sequenced in a study of post-analysis software for immune sequencing data. General study findings and limits: Patients used about 5 TRBV segments, including TRBV5-6, TRBV5-1 and TRBV20-1, more often than controls.

Every TCR beta cDNA library bore unique molecular identifiers. Using its own MiXCR run on the PCR reads, TCRdb lists one record per CDR3 protein. The sample has under 900,000 distinct CDR3 sequences, approximately 57% seen once. For these TCRs, the target antigens are not known. The sample taken for sequencing was blood. Receptors originate from a girl between 10 and 17 years old with multiple sclerosis.

This clonotype was counted only a few times. The CDR3 DNA is TGTGCCAGCAGCCCCGGACAGGCTAGCAATCAGCCCCAGCATTTT. Its translation: CASSPGQASNQPQHF. The V gene is TRBV5-5, the J gene TRBJ1-5, with TRBD1 matching 7 bases. The CDR3 consists of 15 residues. With V trimmed by 4 bases and J by 0 bases, 4 bases remained unmatched. Per germline, CDR1 SGHKS and CDR2 YYEKEE (reference sequence).

The gene calls are TRBV7-2 and TRBJ1-2; 9 bases agree with TRBD1. CDR3 length equals 16 residues. Trimming removed 7 bases from V and 6 bases from J; junction bases left unmatched: 15. Germline loops: CDR1 SGHTA, CDR2 FQGNSA. The CDR3 bases are TGTGCCAGCACTGGGGGACAGGGCCCTTCGGAGGATGGCTACACCTTC. Protein sequence: CASTGGQGPSEDGYTF.

A few counts support this clonotype. V is TRBV5-1 and J is TRBJ2-1; 7 bases line up with TRBD2. The CDR3 is 17 residues long. Germline loops: CDR1 SGHRS, CDR2 YFSETQ. Unmatched junction bases numbered 12, after V lost 6 bases and J lost 0 bases. The DNA for the CDR3 is TGCGCCAGCACCCAGGGAGGGGCCCAGAGCTCCTACAATGAGCAGTTCTTC. This codes for CASTQGGAQSSYNEQFF.

This CDR3 reads CSAHDDLGEQYF. The CDR3 DNA follows: TGCAGTGCACACGACGATCTGGGGGAGCAGTACTTC. The chain links TRBV20-1 to TRBJ2-7; D not resolved. Deletions cut 6 bases from V and 7 bases from J, with 16 bases between. This CDR3 spans 12 amino acids. Germline CDR1 and CDR2: DFQATT and SNEGSKA (reference sequence).

A few counts support this clonotype. This chain connects TRBV6-1 to TRBJ1-6; 9 bases fit TRBD1. The V gene's germline CDR1 is MNHNS and CDR2 SASEGT. The junction had 5 bases not matched to a gene; V was cut back by 5 bases and J by 6 bases. This CDR3 has 15 residues. This CDR3 reads CASSTPGQGNSPLHF. CDR3 bases: TGTGCCAGCAGTACTCCGGGACAGGGTAATTCACCCCTCCACTTT.

With regard to this clonotype: One end of the junction does not line up with germline, which may come from a read error. V and J are TRBV9 and TRBJ1-6; D is perhaps TRBD1 (5 bases). CDR3 length: 15 residues. Germline lookup yields CDR1 SGDLS and CDR2 YYNGEE. CDR3 bases: TGTGCCAGCAGCGTATCGGCTACGGGGGGTTCACCCCTTCACTTT. Translation: CASSVSATGGSPLHF.

The CDR3 region is CASSEGTSNQPQHF. CDR3 DNA: TGTGCCAGCAGTGAAGGGACTTCCAATCAGCCCCAGCATTTT. The V call is TRBV6-1, the J call TRBJ1-5; no clear D. The CDR3 runs to 14 residues. CDR1 is MNHNS, CDR2 SASEGT, per germline. V lost 1 base, J lost 3 bases, and 7 bases lay in between.

J is TRBJ2-7 and V is TRBV20-1; D gene uncertain. V was trimmed by 3 bases and J by 5 bases, leaving 17 bases between them. CDR1 DFQATT and CDR2 SNEGSKA come from the germline V gene (reference sequence). The CDR3 runs 14 residues. CDR3 protein: CSARRDRDWDEQYF. The DNA for the CDR3 is TGCAGTGCTAGGCGTGATCGCGATTGGGACGAGCAGTACTTC.

This clonotype came up a few times. This chain links TRBV7-2 with TRBJ2-3; 8 positions agree with TRBD1. V trimming: 5 bases; J trimming: 0 bases; junction bases outside the gene matches: 4. The CDR3 is made up of 15 amino acids. The germline V gene encodes CDR1 SGHTA and CDR2 FQGNSA. CDR3 sequence reads: CASSLGQVSTDTQYF. The CDR3 DNA sequence: TGTGCCAGCAGCCTGGGACAGGTTAGCACAGATACGCAGTATTTT.

The chain employs TRBV5-1 and TRBJ2-1; 8 bases map to TRBD1. The CDR3 sequence is 16 residues long. CDR1 is SGHRS, CDR2 YFSETQ, per germline. V lost 4 bases, J lost 1 base, and 7 bases stayed unmatched. The CDR3 region has the DNA TGCGCCAGCAGCACCGCTTACAGGGGGTCCTACAATGAGCAGTTCTTC. Amino acids: CASSTAYRGSYNEQFF.

This clonotype showed up just a few times. This chain connects TRBV9 to TRBJ2-5, with a possible D match to TRBD2 (5 bases). The CDR3 consists of 14 residues. Germline assignment: CDR1 SGDLS and CDR2 YYNGEE. With 2 bases removed from V and 5 bases from J, the gap between germline ends came to 13 bases. The CDR3 protein is CASSVSPGGETQYF. The CDR3 DNA reads as TGTGCCAGCAGCGTTAGTCCCGGCGGGGAGACCCAGTACTTC.

The chain carries TRBV12-3 or TRBV12-4 and TRBJ2-7; 7 bases agree with TRBD2. The J call may be incorrect, as the DNA end agrees better with TRBJ2-5. The CDR3 runs 14 residues. CDR3 region: CASTKAGLQETQYF. CDR3 nucleotides: TGTGCCAGCACCAAAGCGGGGCTCCAAGAGACCCAGTACTTC.

The rearrangement uses TRBV2 and TRBJ1-1; no clear D gene. The CDR3 loop spans 14 amino acids. The germline V and J ends were trimmed by 4 bases and 4 bases, with 13 bases remaining between them. Germline V gene data show CDR1 as SNHLY and CDR2 as FYNNEI. The CDR3 DNA reads TGTGCCAGCAGTGTTGTACGGGCGAGCACTGAAGCTTTCTTT. Its protein is CASSVVRASTEAFF.

This clonotype was seen only a few times. The chain combines TRBV9 with TRBJ2-7; D is possibly TRBD1 or TRBD2 (5 bases each). The CDR3 consists of 15 residues. V gave up 3 bases and J gave up 6 bases, with 19 bases separating them. In germline, CDR1 is SGDLS, CDR2 YYNGEE. This chain's CDR3 is CASSAVAGTPVEQYF. The DNA for the CDR3 is TGTGCCAGCAGCGCCGTGGCCGGGACCCCCGTCGAGCAGTACTTC. The whole variable domain, remainder taken from reference TRBV9 and TRBJ2-7, is DSGVTQTPKHLITATGQRVTLRCSPRSGDLSVYWYQQSLDQGLQFLIQYYNGEERAKGNILERFSAQQFPDLHSELNLSSLELGDSALYFCASSAVAGTPVEQYFGPGTRLTVT.

J is TRBJ2-1 and V is TRBV9; 9 bases fit TRBD1. This CDR3 is built from 16 residues. Germline V gene sequence: CDR1 SGDLS, CDR2 YYNGEE. With V trimmed by 0 bases and J by 7 bases, 8 bases remained unmatched. CDR3 sequence reads: CASSVGGTGMANEQFF. The CDR3 DNA reads as TGTGCCAGCAGCGTAGGAGGGACAGGGATGGCAAATGAGCAGTTCTTC.